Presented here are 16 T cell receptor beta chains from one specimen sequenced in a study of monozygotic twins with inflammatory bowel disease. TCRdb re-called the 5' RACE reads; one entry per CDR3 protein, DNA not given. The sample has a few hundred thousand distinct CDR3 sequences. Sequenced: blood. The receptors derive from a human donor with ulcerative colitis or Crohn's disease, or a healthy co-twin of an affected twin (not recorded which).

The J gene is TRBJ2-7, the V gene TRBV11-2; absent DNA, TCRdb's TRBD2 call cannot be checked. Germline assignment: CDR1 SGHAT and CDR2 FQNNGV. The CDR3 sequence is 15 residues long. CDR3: CASSRSGTSGGAQYF. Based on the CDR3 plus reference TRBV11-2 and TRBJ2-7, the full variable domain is EAGVAQSPRYKIIEKRQSVAFWCNPISGHATLYWYQQILGQGPKLLIQFQNNGVVDDSQLPKDRFSAERLKGVDSTLKIQPAKLEDSAVYLCASSRSGTSGGAQYFGPGTRLTVT.

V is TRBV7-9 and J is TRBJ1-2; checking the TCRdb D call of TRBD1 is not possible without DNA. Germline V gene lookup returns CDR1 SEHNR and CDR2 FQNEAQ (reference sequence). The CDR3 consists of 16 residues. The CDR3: CASSTVTEGTNYGYTF.

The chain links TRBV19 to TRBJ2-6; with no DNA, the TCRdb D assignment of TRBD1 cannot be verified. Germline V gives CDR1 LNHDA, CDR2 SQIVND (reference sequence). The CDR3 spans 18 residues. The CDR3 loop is CASSMGGRDSSGANVLTF.

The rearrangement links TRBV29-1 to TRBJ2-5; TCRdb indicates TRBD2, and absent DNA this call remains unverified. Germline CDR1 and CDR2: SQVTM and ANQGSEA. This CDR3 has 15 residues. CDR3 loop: CSGASGEGGQETQYF.

CDR3 loop: CASSLQGVTNTEAFF. The rearrangement uses TRBV7-2 and TRBJ1-1; the TCRdb D gene call, TRBD1, has no DNA to confirm it. The length of the CDR3 is 15 residues. Germline V gene lookup returns CDR1 SGHTA and CDR2 FQGNSA. Together with reference TRBV7-2 and TRBJ1-1, the CDR3 gives the full variable domain: GAGVSQSPSNKVTEKGKDVELRCDPISGHTALYWYRQSLGQGLEFLIYFQGNSAPDKSGLPSDRFSAERTGGSVSTLTIQRTQQEDSAVYLCASSLQGVTNTEAFFGQGTRLTVV.

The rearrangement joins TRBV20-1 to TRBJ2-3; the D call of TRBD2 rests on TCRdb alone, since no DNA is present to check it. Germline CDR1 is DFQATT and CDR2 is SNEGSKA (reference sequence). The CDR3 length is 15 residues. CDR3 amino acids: CSARASGGAGDTQYF.

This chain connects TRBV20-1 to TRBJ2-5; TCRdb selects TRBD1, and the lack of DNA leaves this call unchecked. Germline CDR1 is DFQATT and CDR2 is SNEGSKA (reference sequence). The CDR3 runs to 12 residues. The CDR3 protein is CSAPDRGGTQYF.

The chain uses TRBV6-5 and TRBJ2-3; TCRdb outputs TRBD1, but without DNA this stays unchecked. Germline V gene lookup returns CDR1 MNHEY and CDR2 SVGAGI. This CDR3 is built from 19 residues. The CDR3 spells CASSWNVGTGVADTDTQYF.

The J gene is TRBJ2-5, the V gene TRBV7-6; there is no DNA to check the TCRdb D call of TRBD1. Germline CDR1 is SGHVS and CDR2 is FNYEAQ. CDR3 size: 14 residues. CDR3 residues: CASSLGEIQETQYF.

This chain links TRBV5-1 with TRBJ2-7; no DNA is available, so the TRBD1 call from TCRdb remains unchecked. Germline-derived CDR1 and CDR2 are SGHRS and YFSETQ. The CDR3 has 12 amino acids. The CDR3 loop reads CASRGQTYEQYF. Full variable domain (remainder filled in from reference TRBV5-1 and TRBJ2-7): KAGVTQTPRYLIKTRGQQVTLSCSPISGHRSVSWYQQTPGQGLQFLFEYFSETQRNKGNFPGRFSGRQFSNSRSEMNVSTLELGDSALYLCASRGQTYEQYFGPGTRLTVT.

Here the CDR3 reads CASSPWRASYEQYF. This rearrangement joins TRBV14 to TRBJ2-7. This CDR3 comprises 14 residues. Germline loops: CDR1 SGHDN, CDR2 FVKESK.

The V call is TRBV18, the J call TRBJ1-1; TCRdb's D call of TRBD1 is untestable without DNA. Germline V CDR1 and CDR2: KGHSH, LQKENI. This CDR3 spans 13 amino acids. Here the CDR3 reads CASSERSGDEAFF. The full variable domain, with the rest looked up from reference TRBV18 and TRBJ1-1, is NAGVMQNPRHLVRRRGQEARLRCSPMKGHSHVYWYRQLPEEGLKFMVYLQKENIIDESGMPKERFSAEFPKEGPSILRIQQVVRGDSAAYFCASSERSGDEAFFGQGTRLTVV.

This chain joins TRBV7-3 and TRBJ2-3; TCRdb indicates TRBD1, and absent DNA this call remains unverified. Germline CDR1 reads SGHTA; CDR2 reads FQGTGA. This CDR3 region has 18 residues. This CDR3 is CASSSGQRVASGTDTQYF. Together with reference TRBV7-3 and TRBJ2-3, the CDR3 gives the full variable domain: GAGVSQTPSNKVTEKGKYVELRCDPISGHTALYWYRQSLGQGPEFLIYFQGTGAADDSGLPNDRFFAVRPEGSVSTLKIQRTERGDSAVYLCASSSGQRVASGTDTQYFGPGTRLTVL.

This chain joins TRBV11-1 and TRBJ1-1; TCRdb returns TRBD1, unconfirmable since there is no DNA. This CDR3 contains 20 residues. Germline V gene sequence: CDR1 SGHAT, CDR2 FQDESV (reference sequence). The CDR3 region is CASSLAGTGGIHPANTEAFF.

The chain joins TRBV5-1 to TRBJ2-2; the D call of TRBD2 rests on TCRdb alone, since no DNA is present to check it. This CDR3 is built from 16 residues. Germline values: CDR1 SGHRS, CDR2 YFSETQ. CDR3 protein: CASSLVAGANTGELFF.

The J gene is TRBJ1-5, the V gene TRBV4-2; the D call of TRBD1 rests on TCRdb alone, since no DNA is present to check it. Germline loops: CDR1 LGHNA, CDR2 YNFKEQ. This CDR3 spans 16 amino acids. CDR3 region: CASSPWTGNSNQPQHF.